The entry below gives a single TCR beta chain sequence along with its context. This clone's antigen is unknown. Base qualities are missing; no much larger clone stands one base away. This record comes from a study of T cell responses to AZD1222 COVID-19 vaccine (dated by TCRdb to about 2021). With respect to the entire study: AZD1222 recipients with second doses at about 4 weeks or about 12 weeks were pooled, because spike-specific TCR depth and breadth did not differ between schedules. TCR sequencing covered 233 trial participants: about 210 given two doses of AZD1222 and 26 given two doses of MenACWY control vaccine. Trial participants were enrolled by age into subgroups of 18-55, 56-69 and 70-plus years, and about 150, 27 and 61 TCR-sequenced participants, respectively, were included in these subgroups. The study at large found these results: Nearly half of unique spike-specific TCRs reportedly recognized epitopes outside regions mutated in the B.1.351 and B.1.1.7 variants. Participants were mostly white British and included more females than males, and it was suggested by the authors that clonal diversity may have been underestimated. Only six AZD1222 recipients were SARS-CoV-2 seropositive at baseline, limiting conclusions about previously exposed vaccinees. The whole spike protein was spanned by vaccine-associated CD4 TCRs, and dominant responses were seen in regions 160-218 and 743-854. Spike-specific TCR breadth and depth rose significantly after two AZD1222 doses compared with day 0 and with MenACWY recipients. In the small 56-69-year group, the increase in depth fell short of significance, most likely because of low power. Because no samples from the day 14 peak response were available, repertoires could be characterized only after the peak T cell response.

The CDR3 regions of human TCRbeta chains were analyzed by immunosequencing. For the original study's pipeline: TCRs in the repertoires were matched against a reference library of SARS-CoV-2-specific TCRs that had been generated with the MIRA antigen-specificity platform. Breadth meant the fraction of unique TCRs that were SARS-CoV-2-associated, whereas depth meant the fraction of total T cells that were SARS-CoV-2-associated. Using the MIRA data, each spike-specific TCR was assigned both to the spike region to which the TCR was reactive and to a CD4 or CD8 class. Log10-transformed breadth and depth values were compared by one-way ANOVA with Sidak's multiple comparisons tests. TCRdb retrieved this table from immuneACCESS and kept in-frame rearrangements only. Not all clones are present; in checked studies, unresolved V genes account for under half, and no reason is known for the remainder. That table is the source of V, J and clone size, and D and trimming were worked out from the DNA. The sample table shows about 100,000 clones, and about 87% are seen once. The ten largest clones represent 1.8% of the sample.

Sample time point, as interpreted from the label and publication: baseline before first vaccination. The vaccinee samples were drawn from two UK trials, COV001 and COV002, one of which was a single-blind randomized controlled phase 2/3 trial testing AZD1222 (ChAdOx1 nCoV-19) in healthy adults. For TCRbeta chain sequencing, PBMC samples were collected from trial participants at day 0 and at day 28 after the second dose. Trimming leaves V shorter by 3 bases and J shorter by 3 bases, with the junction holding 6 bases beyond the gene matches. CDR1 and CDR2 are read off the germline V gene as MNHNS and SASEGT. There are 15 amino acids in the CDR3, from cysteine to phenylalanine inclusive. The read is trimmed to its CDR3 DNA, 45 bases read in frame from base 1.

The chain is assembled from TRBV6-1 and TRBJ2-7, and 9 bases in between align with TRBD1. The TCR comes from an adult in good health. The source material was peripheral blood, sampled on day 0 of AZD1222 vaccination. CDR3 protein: CASSDAQGASYEQYF. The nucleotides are TGTGCCAGCAGTGACGCACAGGGGGCGAGCTACGAGCAGTACTTC.